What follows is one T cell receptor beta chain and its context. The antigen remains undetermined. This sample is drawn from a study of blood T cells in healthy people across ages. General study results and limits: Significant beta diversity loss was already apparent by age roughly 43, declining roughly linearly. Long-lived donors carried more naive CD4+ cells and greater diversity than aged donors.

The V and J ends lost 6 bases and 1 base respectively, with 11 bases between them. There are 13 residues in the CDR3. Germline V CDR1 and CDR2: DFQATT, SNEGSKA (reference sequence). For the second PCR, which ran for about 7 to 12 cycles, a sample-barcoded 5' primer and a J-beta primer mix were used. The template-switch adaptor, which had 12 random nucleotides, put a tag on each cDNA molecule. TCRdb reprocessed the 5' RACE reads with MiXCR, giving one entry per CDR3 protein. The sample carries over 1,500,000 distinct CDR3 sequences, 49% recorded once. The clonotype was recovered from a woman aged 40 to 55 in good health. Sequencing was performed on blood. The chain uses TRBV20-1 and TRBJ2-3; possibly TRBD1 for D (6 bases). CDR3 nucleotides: TGCAGTGCGAAGACAGGCCGCACAGATACGCAGTATTTT. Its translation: CSAKTGRTDTQYF.